The rows below give T cell receptor beta chains drawn from one sample of a study of identical twins. TCRdb re-derived calls from the 5' RACE reads in MiXCR, one entry per CDR3 protein. The data contain 600,000 to 850,000 distinct CDR3 sequences, 15% to 20% of them singletons. The data also belong to a second study, concerning T cells expressing NK-cell markers.

What was sequenced was PBMCs. These receptors originate from a woman aged 18-30 years in good health. The CDR3 runs from the conserved cysteine through the conserved F or W. A D gene is named only where the DNA matches it firmly. Expanded clones are given a class, and other clones once, few, many or no size at all.

size	D	V	J	CDR3	DNA
few	.	TRBV20-1	TRBJ2-5	CSASPLVRQETQYF	TGCAGTGCTAGTCCCTTGGTTCGACAAGAGACCCAGTACTTC
.	.	TRBV5-1	TRBJ2-2	CASRPGTDTGELFF	TGCGCCTCCCGTCCGGGGACGGACACCGGGGAGCTGTTTTTT
few	.	TRBV29-1	TRBJ1-1	CSVEVSGLGNAFF	TGCAGCGTTGAAGTATCAGGGCTGGGGAACGCTTTCTTT
.	.	TRBV7-5	TRBJ1-5	CISVSEAWDQPQHF	.
few	.	TRBV6-2/TRBV6-3	TRBJ2-2	CASTENPGELFF	TGTGCCAGCACCGAAAACCCCGGGGAGCTGTTTTTT
few	TRBD2	TRBV7-8	TRBJ2-3	CASSRSGSDTDTQYF	TGTGCCAGCAGCCGTAGCGGGTCCGACACAGATACGCAGTATTTT
.	.	TRBV21-1	TRBJ1-5	CASSKAVRLSNQPQHF	TGTGCCAGCAGCAAAGCCGTCCGGTTGAGCAATCAGCCCCAGCATTTT
.	.	TRBV6-1	TRBJ2-2	CASSPPGQPGELFF	TGTGCCAGCTCTCCTCCGGGACAACCCGGGGAGCTGTTTTTT
.	TRBD1	TRBV20-1	TRBJ2-3	CSATPDRGSTDTQYF	TGCAGTGCTACGCCCGACAGGGGTAGCACAGATACGCAGTATTTT
many	.	TRBV5-1	TRBJ2-7	CASSRKREGDEQYF	TGCGCCAGCAGCCGGAAGAGAGAAGGGGACGAGCAGTACTTC
few	TRBD2	TRBV20-1	TRBJ2-1	CSILAGGSGGEQFF	TGCAGTATCTTAGCGGGGGGCTCGGGCGGTGAGCAGTTCTTC
few	.	TRBV12-3/TRBV12-4	TRBJ2-3	CASRKTVTDTQYF	TGTGCCAGCAGAAAGACAGTCACAGATACGCAGTATTTT
many	TRBD1	TRBV9	TRBJ2-7	CASSVGQGLYEQYF	TGTGCCAGCAGCGTGGGACAGGGATTATACGAGCAGTACTTC
.	TRBD2	TRBV4-2	TRBJ2-1	CASSQGGGGGEQFF	TGTGCCAGCAGCCAAGGGGGTGGGGGGGGTGAGCAGTTCTTC
few	.	TRBV13	TRBJ2-1	CASRGGAEDNEQFF	TGTGCCAGCAGAGGGGGGGCTGAGGACAATGAGCAGTTCTTC
many	.	TRBV20-1	TRBJ1-3	CSVASGNTIYF	TGCAGTGTGGCCTCTGGAAACACCATATATTTT
few	.	TRBV5-1	TRBJ2-5	CASSLFPGLQETQYF	TGCGCCAGCAGCTTGTTCCCGGGGCTACAAGAGACCCAGTACTTC
few	.	TRBV20-1	TRBJ1-1	CSASNGAGDTEAFF	TGCAGTGCTAGTAACGGGGCCGGGGACACTGAAGCTTTCTTT
few	.	TRBV12-3/TRBV12-4	TRBJ2-4	CASSLSSRDKNIQYF	TGTGCCAGCAGTTTATCTAGTAGAGACAAAAACATTCAGTACTTC
.	TRBD2	TRBV20-1	TRBJ2-2	CSATSASTGELFF	TGCAGTGCCACTAGCGCAAGCACCGGGGAGCTGTTTTTT
.	TRBD2	TRBV7-9	TRBJ2-1	CASSLAKWEGHNEQFF	TGTGCCAGCAGCTTAGCGAAGTGGGAGGGCCACAATGAGCAGTTCTTC
.	TRBD1	TRBV20-1	TRBJ1-5	CSARGGQGANNQPQHF	TGCAGTGCTAGAGGGGGACAGGGGGCGAACAATCAGCCCCAGCATTTT
.	.	TRBV6-1	TRBJ1-1	CASSLEMRNTEAFF	TGTGCCAGCAGCCTAGAAATGCGGAACACTGAAGCTTTCTTT
.	.	TRBV6-1	TRBJ1-4	CASSERPILATNEKLFF	TGTGCCAGCAGTGAAAGACCTATCCTTGCAACTAATGAAAAACTGTTTTTT
few	.	TRBV7-6	TRBJ2-5	CASKHNTGNQETQYF	TGTGCCAGCAAACATAATACAGGCAACCAAGAGACCCAGTACTTC
few	TRBD1	TRBV27	TRBJ1-1	CASSFYRGVGTEAFF	TGTGCCAGCAGTTTCTACAGGGGGGTGGGCACTGAAGCTTTCTTT
.	.	TRBV7-8	TRBJ2-5	CASSSQTQETQYF	TGTGCCAGCAGCTCCCAGACCCAAGAGACCCAGTACTTC
.	.	TRBV5-1	TRBJ2-1	CASRVGGPTVNEQFF	TGCGCCAGCAGGGTGGGCGGGCCTACCGTTAATGAGCAGTTCTTC
many	.	TRBV27	TRBJ1-1	CASSPIQPNTEAFF	TGTGCCAGCAGCCCCATCCAGCCAAACACTGAAGCTTTCTTT
.	.	TRBV20-1	TRBJ1-2	CSARDGSAFGYTF	TGCAGTGCTAGAGACGGCAGTGCATTTGGCTACACCTTC
few	.	TRBV4-1	TRBJ2-1	CASSQPDTGRQFF	TGCGCCAGCAGCCAACCAGATACAGGGCGGCAGTTCTTC
few	.	TRBV9	TRBJ2-1	CASSDPRGADNEQFF	TGTGCCAGCAGCGATCCTAGGGGGGCCGACAATGAGCAGTTCTTC
.	TRBD1	TRBV13	TRBJ1-1	CASSWIPGQGLGTEAFF	TGTGCCAGCAGCTGGATCCCGGGACAGGGTTTGGGCACTGAAGCTTTCTTT
.	TRBD2	TRBV4-2	TRBJ2-7	CASSQGQGGPYEQYF	TGTGCCAGCAGCCAAGGGCAGGGAGGGCCCTACGAGCAGTACTTC
few	.	TRBV7-9	TRBJ1-4	CASSARGEKLFF	TGTGCCAGCAGCGCAAGAGGGGAAAAACTGTTTTTT
few	.	TRBV5-6	TRBJ2-1	CASSLWGGPYNEQFF	TGTGCCAGCAGCTTGTGGGGGGGCCCCTACAATGAGCAGTTCTTC
.	.	TRBV20-1	TRBJ1-3	CSARPGGRSGNTIYF	TGCAGTGCTAGACCCGGCGGTCGCTCTGGAAACACCATATATTTT
.	.	TRBV7-2	TRBJ2-1	CASSNSPGLEYTEQFF	TGTGCCAGCAGCAACTCCCCGGGACTGGAGTACACTGAGCAGTTCTTC
.	.	TRBV19	TRBJ1-2	CASRKTETGYGYTF	TGTGCCAGTAGGAAGACAGAAACTGGCTATGGCTACACCTTC
few	.	TRBV12-3/TRBV12-4	TRBJ1-1	CASSLQFGGRRANTEAFF	TGTGCCAGCAGTTTACAATTCGGGGGGCGTAGGGCGAACACTGAAGCTTTCTTT
few	.	TRBV29-1	TRBJ2-1	CSETRPTGEQFF	TGCAGCGAGACTAGGCCCACCGGTGAGCAGTTCTTC
.	.	TRBV5-1	TRBJ2-2	CASSLSDFGELFF	TGCGCCAGCAGCTTGAGCGATTTCGGGGAGCTGTTTTTT
.	TRBD1	TRBV6-1	TRBJ2-5	CASSNRDRVEETQYF	TGTGCCAGCAGCAACCGGGACAGGGTTGAAGAGACCCAGTACTTC
few	TRBD1	TRBV20-1	TRBJ2-7	CSASPSTGIHEQYF	TGCAGTGCTAGCCCTTCGACAGGGATACACGAGCAGTACTTC
.	TRBD1	TRBV12-3/TRBV12-4	TRBJ1-5	CASGGVLQPQHF	TGTGCCTCAGGGGGGGTACTTCAGCCCCAGCATTTT
.	TRBD2	TRBV20-1	TRBJ2-1	CSASPGLAYSFYNEQFF	TGCAGTGCTAGCCCGGGACTAGCCTATTCATTCTACAATGAGCAGTTCTTC
.	TRBD2	TRBV20-1	TRBJ2-5	CSAVGVTSGVQETQYF	TGCAGTGCTGTGGGGGTCACTAGCGGGGTTCAAGAGACCCAGTACTTC
few	.	TRBV12-3/TRBV12-4	TRBJ2-4	CASSPTGNGNIQYF	TGTGCCAGCAGTCCCACAGGGAACGGGAACATTCAGTACTTC